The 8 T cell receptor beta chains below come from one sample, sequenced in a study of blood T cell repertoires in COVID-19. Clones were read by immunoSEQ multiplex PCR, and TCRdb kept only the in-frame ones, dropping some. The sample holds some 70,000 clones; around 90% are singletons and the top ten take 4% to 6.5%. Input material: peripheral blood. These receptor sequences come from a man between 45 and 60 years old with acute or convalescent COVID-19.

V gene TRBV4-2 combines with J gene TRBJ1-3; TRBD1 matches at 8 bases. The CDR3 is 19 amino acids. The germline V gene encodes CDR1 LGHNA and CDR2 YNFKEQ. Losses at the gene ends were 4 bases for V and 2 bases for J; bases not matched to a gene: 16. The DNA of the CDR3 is TGTGCCAGCAGCCCGGCTACAGGGGGTCTGAGTAAGGCTGGAAACACCATATATTTT. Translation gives CASSPATGGLSKAGNTIYF.

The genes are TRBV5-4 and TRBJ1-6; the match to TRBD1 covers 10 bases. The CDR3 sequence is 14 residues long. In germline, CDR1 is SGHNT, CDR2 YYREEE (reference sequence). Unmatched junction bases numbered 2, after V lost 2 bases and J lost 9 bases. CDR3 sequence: CASSFRQGASPLHF. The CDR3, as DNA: TGTGCCAGCAGCTTCCGACAGGGGGCTTCACCCCTCCACTTT. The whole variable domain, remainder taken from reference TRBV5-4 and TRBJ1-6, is ETGVTQSPTHLIKTRGQQVTLRCSSQSGHNTVSWYQQALGQGPQFIFQYYREEENGRGNFPPRFSGLQFPNYSSELNVNALELDDSALYLCASSFRQGASPLHFGNGTRLTVT.

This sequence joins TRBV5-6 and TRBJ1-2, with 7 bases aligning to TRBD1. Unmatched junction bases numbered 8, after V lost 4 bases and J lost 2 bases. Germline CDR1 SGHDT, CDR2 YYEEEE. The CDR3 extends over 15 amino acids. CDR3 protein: CASSPRQGVNYGYTF. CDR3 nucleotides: TGTGCCAGCAGCCCTAGACAGGGTGTCAACTATGGCTACACCTTC.

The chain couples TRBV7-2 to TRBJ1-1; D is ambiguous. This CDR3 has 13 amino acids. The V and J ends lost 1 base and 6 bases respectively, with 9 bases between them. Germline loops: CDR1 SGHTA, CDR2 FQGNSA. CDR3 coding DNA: TGTGCCAGCAGCTTAGAACGGGGAGCTGAAGCTTTCTTT. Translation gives CASSLERGAEAFF.

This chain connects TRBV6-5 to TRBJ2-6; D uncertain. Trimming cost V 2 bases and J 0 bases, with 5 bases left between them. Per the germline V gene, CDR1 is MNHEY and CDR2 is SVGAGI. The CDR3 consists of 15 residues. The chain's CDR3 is CASSYHSSGANVLTF. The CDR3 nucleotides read TGTGCCAGCAGTTACCACAGCTCTGGGGCCAACGTCCTGACTTTC.

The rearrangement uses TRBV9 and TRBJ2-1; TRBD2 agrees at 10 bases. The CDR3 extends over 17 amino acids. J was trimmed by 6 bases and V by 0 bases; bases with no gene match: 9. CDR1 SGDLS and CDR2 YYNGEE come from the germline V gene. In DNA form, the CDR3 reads TGTGCCAGCAGCGTAGTGGCAAGCGGGAGGGCCGGCAATGAGCAGTTCTTC. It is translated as CASSVVASGRAGNEQFF.

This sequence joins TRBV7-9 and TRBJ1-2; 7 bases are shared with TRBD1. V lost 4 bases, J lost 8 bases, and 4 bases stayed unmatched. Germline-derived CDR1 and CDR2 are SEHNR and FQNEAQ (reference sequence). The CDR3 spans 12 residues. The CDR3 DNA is TGTGCCAGCAGCTCTACACAGGGGGGCTACACCTTC. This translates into CASSSTQGGYTF.

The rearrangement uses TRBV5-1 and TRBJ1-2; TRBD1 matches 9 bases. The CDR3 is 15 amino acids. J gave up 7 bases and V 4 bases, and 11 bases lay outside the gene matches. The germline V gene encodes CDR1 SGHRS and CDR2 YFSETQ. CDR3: CASSIFPGQGAGYTF. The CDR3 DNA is TGCGCCAGCAGCATCTTCCCGGGACAGGGCGCTGGCTACACCTTC.